The 8 T cell receptor beta chains in this list originate from one sample, sequenced in a study of CD4+ T cells in melanoma. Sequenced by immunoSEQ multiplex PCR; TCRdb stores in-frame clones only, minus some. Of approximately 110,000 clones in the sample, 92% are singletons; the top ten hold around 3.3%. The material sequenced was peripheral blood. The source is a human donor with melanoma.

The rearrangement links TRBV4-1 to TRBJ2-7; 9 bases are shared with TRBD2. Germline V gives CDR1 MGHRA, CDR2 YSYEKL. The CDR3 length is 15 residues. V lost 4 bases to trimming and J lost 6 bases; unmatched junction nucleotides: 10. The CDR3 nucleotides are TGCGCCAGCAGCCTTACTCTAGCGGGGTTTGGCGAGCAGTACTTC. As protein: CASSLTLAGFGEQYF.

The V call is TRBV20-1, the J call TRBJ2-1, with D possibly being TRBD1 (5 bases). The CDR3 has 11 residues. Germline V lookup: CDR1 DFQATT, CDR2 SNEGSKA (reference sequence). The germline V and J ends were trimmed by 6 bases and 7 bases, with 10 bases remaining between them. In DNA, the CDR3 is TGCAGTGCCCGAAGGGGAAATGAGCAGTTCTTC. Translating gives CSARRGNEQFF.

The genes are TRBV5-4 and TRBJ2-7, with 9 bases matching TRBD2. This CDR3 spans 13 amino acids. CDR1 and CDR2 from the germline V gene are SGHNT and YYREEE (reference sequence). V was clipped by 7 bases and J by 4 bases; unmatched bases: 6. The CDR3 DNA reads TGTGCCAGCTCCGGGACTAGCCTATACGAGCAGTACTTC. Protein product: CASSGTSLYEQYF.

This chain uses TRBV6-6 with TRBJ2-2, with D perhaps TRBD2 (6 bases). Germline lookup yields CDR1 MNHNY and CDR2 SVGAGI (reference sequence). Trimming removed 3 bases at V and 6 bases at J, with 8 bases between. This CDR3 is 13 amino acids long. CDR3 residues: CASSYRDSGELFF. CDR3 nucleotides: TGTGCCAGCAGTTATAGGGACTCCGGGGAGCTGTTTTTT.

The V and J genes are TRBV5-1 and TRBJ2-3, with D perhaps being TRBD1 or TRBD2 (5 bases each). With 2 bases removed from V and 0 bases from J, the gap between germline ends came to 13 bases. Germline-derived CDR1 and CDR2 are SGHRS and YFSETQ. This CDR3 region has 16 residues. In DNA, the CDR3 is TGCGCCAGCAGCTTAGGGAGACAGCCTAGCACAGATACGCAGTATTTT. As protein: CASSLGRQPSTDTQYF. Combining the CDR3 with reference TRBV5-1 and TRBJ2-3 gives the whole variable domain KAGVTQTPRYLIKTRGQQVTLSCSPISGHRSVSWYQQTPGQGLQFLFEYFSETQRNKGNFPGRFSGRQFSNSRSEMNVSTLELGDSALYLCASSLGRQPSTDTQYFGPGTRLTVL.

The chain carries TRBV15 and TRBJ2-5; 7 nucleotides align to TRBD1. Trimming cost V 0 bases and J 5 bases; bases outside gene matches: 6. Germline lookup yields CDR1 LNHNV and CDR2 YYDKDF (reference sequence). This CDR3 has 15 residues. The CDR3 is CATSRDHEGAETQYF. The CDR3 DNA is TGTGCCACCAGCAGAGATCACGAGGGGGCGGAGACCCAGTACTTC.

This clone was counted at least ten times. V usage is TRBV28 and J usage is TRBJ2-5, with D possibly TRBD1 on 6 matching bases. Germline loops: CDR1 MDHEN, CDR2 SYDVKM. The V and J ends lost 3 bases and 9 bases respectively, with 14 bases between them. The CDR3 runs 13 residues. CDR3 protein: CASSLSGAGAQYF. CDR3 bases: TGTGCCAGCAGTTTGTCAGGGGCCGGAGCCCAGTACTTC.

The chain uses TRBV5-4 and TRBJ2-7; D possibly uses TRBD1 or TRBD2 (5 bases each). The CDR3 runs to 14 residues. From germline, CDR1 is SGHNT and CDR2 YYREEE (reference sequence). V was pared by 2 bases and J by 3 bases, with 12 bases between. CDR3 sequence reads: CASSFGRENYEQYF. The CDR3 DNA follows: TGTGCCAGCAGCTTCGGCAGGGAGAACTACGAGCAGTACTTC.